These 5 T cell receptor beta chains originate from one sample sequenced in a study of cytomegalovirus exposure and HLA in healthy donors. PCR amplification relied on 60 Vbeta primers (plus 13 Jbeta primers). Measured with immunoSEQ multiplex PCR; TCRdb has only the in-frame clones, and not every one. The table lists roughly 190,000 clones, about four fifths of them singletons. Source material: PBMCs. The receptor set was obtained from a woman aged 45-65 years in good health and CMV-seropositive.

The chain is built from TRBV18 and TRBJ1-2, with TRBD1 as a possible D gene (6 bases). CDR3 length: 15 amino acids. Germline CDR1 reads KGHSH; CDR2 reads LQKENI. Trimming cost V 5 bases and J 7 bases, with 20 bases left between them. The CDR3 is CASSVQKGERSGYTF. The CDR3 DNA follows: TGTGCCAGCTCAGTTCAGAAGGGGGAGAGGAGTGGCTACACCTTC.

The table lists this clone with a few counts. J is TRBJ1-5 and V is TRBV19; TRBD1 might be the D (6 bases). Germline-derived CDR1 and CDR2 are LNHDA and SQIVND (reference sequence). This CDR3 spans 16 amino acids. Trimming removed 5 bases at V and 0 bases at J, with 14 bases between. The CDR3 coding sequence is TGTGCCAGTAGTGGAATAGGGGGAGATAGCAATCAGCCCCAGCATTTT. It specifies CASSGIGGDSNQPQHF.

This rearrangement joins TRBV10-2 to TRBJ2-7; TRBD2 agrees at 11 bases. With 6 bases clipped from V and 7 bases from J, the junction kept 11 bases outside the gene matches. Germline CDR1 WSHSY, CDR2 SAAADI. The CDR3 runs to 15 residues. This chain's CDR3 is CASSVNSGGAREQYF. The CDR3 DNA reads as TGCGCCAGCAGCGTGAATAGCGGGGGGGCCCGAGAGCAGTACTTC.

The chain employs TRBV28 and TRBJ2-5; 13 bases are a match to TRBD2. The CDR3 is made up of 15 amino acids. V was pared by 5 bases and J by 2 bases, with 2 bases of the junction left unmatched. Germline V gene lookup returns CDR1 MDHEN and CDR2 SYDVKM. The CDR3 region is CASSPLAGGQETQYF. CDR3 DNA sequence: TGTGCCAGCAGTCCACTAGCGGGGGGGCAAGAGACCCAGTACTTC.

CDR3: CASSALTGELTEAFF. In nucleotides, the CDR3 is TGTGCCAGCAGCGCTTTGACAGGGGAGCTCACTGAAGCTTTCTTT. The V and J genes are TRBV11-2 and TRBJ1-1; 8 positions match TRBD1. The length of the CDR3 is 15 residues. Germline assignment: CDR1 SGHAT and CDR2 FQNNGV. The J segment lost 4 bases and the V segment lost 5 bases, leaving 9 bases of the junction unmatched.